The 20 T cell receptor beta chains reported below all come from one sample, sequenced in a study of cytomegalovirus exposure and HLA in healthy donors. 13 Jbeta primers and 60 Vbeta primers were used for the PCR. Generated by immunoSEQ multiplex PCR, the TCRdb table keeps only in-frame clones and is missing some. Of about 140,000 clones in the sample, under 90% were seen once. What was sequenced was PBMCs. The receptors here all came from a man between 40 and 49 years old in good health and CMV-seronegative.

The chain joins TRBV6-5 to TRBJ1-6; TRBD1 aligns across 7 bases. The CDR3 is 15 amino acids. V dropped 3 bases and J dropped 7; count of bases not matched to a gene: 6. Germline CDR1 is MNHEY and CDR2 is SVGAGI. The CDR3 DNA reads TGTGCCAGCAGTTATGACAGGGATCGCAATTCACCCCTCCACTTT. Translation gives CASSYDRDRNSPLHF.

V is TRBV19 and J is TRBJ2-3; D possibly corresponds to TRBD2 (6 bases). Germline lookup yields CDR1 LNHDA and CDR2 SQIVND (reference sequence). The CDR3 has 14 amino acids. V was trimmed by 5 bases and J by 2 bases, leaving 11 bases between them. The CDR3 loop reads CASSWLALTDTQYF. CDR3 DNA sequence: TGTGCCAGTAGTTGGCTAGCGCTCACAGATACGCAGTATTTT.

The CDR3 loop is CATSRGGATDTQYF. The DNA for the CDR3 is TGCGCCACCAGCCGCGGGGGGGCAACAGATACGCAGTATTTT. The chain uses TRBV10-1 and TRBJ2-3; 9 bases are shared with TRBD2. V dropped 10 bases and J dropped 3; count of bases not matched to a gene: 8. Germline V gene lookup returns CDR1 WNHNN and CDR2 SYGVQD (reference sequence). This CDR3 has 14 amino acids.

The chain recombines TRBV2 with TRBJ1-1; the D gene is possibly TRBD1 (5 bases). Germline values: CDR1 SNHLY, CDR2 FYNNEI. V lost 8 bases and J lost 5, with 15 bases in between. This CDR3 is built from 13 residues. Written as DNA, the CDR3 is TGTGCCAGCTTTCAGGGACTTCGAACTGAAGCTTTCTTT. Protein sequence: CASFQGLRTEAFF.

The chain combines TRBV6-6 with TRBJ2-5, with a tentative D call TRBD1 (5 bases). The tail of the sequence fits TRBJ2-7 better, so the J call may be wrong. CDR3 length: 13 residues. The germline V gene has CDR1 MNHNY and CDR2 SVGAGI (reference sequence). The CDR3 protein is CASRLQGSDEQYF. In nucleotides, the CDR3 is TGTGCCAGCAGACTCCAGGGAAGCGACGAGCAGTACTTC.

This chain joins TRBV5-1 and TRBJ2-7; 10 bases are shared with TRBD1. Looked up from germline, CDR1 is SGHRS and CDR2 is YFSETQ. The CDR3 totals 14 residues. V gave up 4 bases and J gave up 4 bases; unmatched junction bases: 5. The CDR3 sequence: CASSRQGALYEQYF. In DNA form, the CDR3 reads TGCGCCAGCAGCCGACAGGGGGCTTTGTACGAGCAGTACTTC. Supplemented by reference TRBV5-1 and TRBJ2-7, the full variable domain reads KAGVTQTPRYLIKTRGQQVTLSCSPISGHRSVSWYQQTPGQGLQFLFEYFSETQRNKGNFPGRFSGRQFSNSRSEMNVSTLELGDSALYLCASSRQGALYEQYFGPGTRLTVT.

Only a few counts were recorded for this clone. V is TRBV14 and J is TRBJ1-4; 7 bases fit TRBD1. The germline V gene has CDR1 SGHDN and CDR2 FVKESK. The CDR3 is 14 residues long. Trimming took 4 bases from V and 12 from J; bases not matched to a gene: 11. The CDR3 spells CASSLRTGLGELFF. Written as DNA, the CDR3 is TGTGCCAGCAGCCTACGGACAGGCTTGGGGGAACTGTTTTTT.

As DNA, the CDR3 is TGTGCCAGCAGTCGGGACTCCAACCAAGAGACCCAGTACTTC. Translated, it gives CASSRDSNQETQYF. J is TRBJ2-5 and V is TRBV7-2; D is possibly TRBD2 (6 bases). The CDR3 has 14 residues. V gave up 6 bases and J gave up 0 bases, with 11 bases separating them. Germline CDR1 SGHTA, CDR2 FQGNSA.

A single count supports this clone. V usage is TRBV7-9 and J usage is TRBJ1-2, with D possibly matching TRBD1 (5 bases). The germline V gene has CDR1 SEHNR and CDR2 FQNEAQ (reference sequence). This CDR3 spans 10 amino acids. Trimming left V 5 bases short and J 10 bases short, with 8 bases between. CDR3 region: CASSGGAYTF. DNA of the CDR3: TGTGCCAGCAGCGGAGGGGCCTACACCTTC.

The V and J genes are TRBV9 and TRBJ2-5, with TRBD1 identical over 9 bases. The CDR3 extends over 15 amino acids. The germline V gene encodes CDR1 SGDLS and CDR2 YYNGEE. V lost 3 bases to trimming and J lost 5 bases; unmatched junction nucleotides: 8. CDR3 bases: TGTGCCAGCAGCGCCAGACAGGGGGACGGGGAGACCCAGTACTTC. Amino acids: CASSARQGDGETQYF.

The V call is TRBV11-3, the J call TRBJ2-1; 11 bases line up with TRBD2. After removal of 5 bases from V and 6 bases from J, the junction contained 15 bases not matched to a gene. Germline lookup yields CDR1 SGHNT and CDR2 YENEEA. CDR3 length equals 18 residues. CDR3 region: CASSKVGHSGGAGNEQFF. The CDR3 DNA sequence: TGTGCCAGCAGCAAAGTGGGGCATAGCGGGGGGGCCGGCAATGAGCAGTTCTTC.

This chain joins TRBV6-5 and TRBJ1-1; tentatively, D is TRBD1 (5 bases). Germline V gene sequence: CDR1 MNHEY, CDR2 SVGAGI. The V gene lost 5 bases and the J gene lost 10 bases, with 17 bases spanning the gap. The CDR3 sequence is 13 residues long. CDR3: CASSQQGPSRAFF. Here the CDR3 DNA reads TGTGCCAGCAGTCAGCAGGGTCCCTCTAGAGCTTTCTTT.

V is TRBV7-8 and J is TRBJ1-1, with a weak D call TRBD1 (5 bases). The CDR3 length is 15 residues. With 1 base removed from V and 2 bases from J, the gap between germline ends came to 11 bases. From germline, CDR1 is SGHVS and CDR2 FQNEAQ. The CDR3 coding sequence is TGTGCCAGCAGCTTAGAAGGCAGGGTAAACACTGAAGCTTTCTTT. Encoded protein: CASSLEGRVNTEAFF.

This chain joins TRBV27 and TRBJ2-7; weak D call: TRBD2 (5 bases). Germline lookup yields CDR1 MNHEY and CDR2 SMNVEV (reference sequence). The V end was cut by 2 bases, the J end by 2 bases, with 10 bases between. The CDR3 is 14 amino acids. The DNA for the CDR3 is TGTGCCAGCAGTTTAGCGGGTGTCGCCTACGAGCAGTACTTC. Translation: CASSLAGVAYEQYF.

This clone has just a few counts. The rearrangement links TRBV10-1 to TRBJ2-5; 9 bases fit TRBD1. J gave up 2 bases and V 3 bases, and 10 bases lay outside the gene matches. From germline, CDR1 is WNHNN and CDR2 SYGVQD (reference sequence). The length of the CDR3 is 17 residues. The DNA of the CDR3 is TGCGCCAGCAGTGACGGGGGGACAGGGTATGGGCAAGAGACCCAGTACTTC. It codes for CASSDGGTGYGQETQYF.

The chain links TRBV4-3 to TRBJ1-4; 8 bases are a match to TRBD1. The germline V gene has CDR1 LGHNA and CDR2 YSLEER. The CDR3 sequence is 14 residues long. V lost 1 base to trimming and J lost 10 bases; unmatched junction nucleotides: 5. The chain's CDR3 is CASSQGQGARKLFF. The CDR3 nucleotides are TGCGCCAGCAGCCAAGGGCAGGGGGCCCGAAAACTGTTTTTT.

The rearrangement joins TRBV30 to TRBJ2-7; 8 bases are shared with TRBD1. The junction had 2 bases not matched to a gene; V was cut back by 1 base and J by 3 bases. Germline V gene sequence: CDR1 GTSNPN, CDR2 SVGIG (reference sequence). This CDR3 spans 13 amino acids. The CDR3 loop reads CAWSADRDYEQYF. CDR3 coding DNA: TGTGCCTGGAGTGCGGACAGGGACTACGAGCAGTACTTC.

The gene calls are TRBV27 and TRBJ2-3, with 11 positions matching TRBD2. Germline CDR1 is MNHEY and CDR2 is SMNVEV (reference sequence). The CDR3 runs 14 residues. The V gene end was trimmed by 4 bases and the J gene end by 5 bases; junction bases not matched to a gene: 2. The DNA for the CDR3 is TGTGCCAGCAGTTCTACTAGCGGGGGAGATACGCAGTATTTT. It codes for CASSSTSGGDTQYF.

V gene TRBV29-1 combines with J gene TRBJ2-7; 8 bases line up with TRBD1. V lost 0 bases and J lost 0; bases outside the gene matches: 1. This CDR3 is 14 amino acids long. The germline gives CDR1 SQVTM, CDR2 ANQGSEA. CDR3 sequence reads: CSVEDQGASYEQYF. In DNA, the CDR3 is TGCAGCGTTGAAGATCAGGGGGCCTCCTACGAGCAGTACTTC.

This CDR3 is CASSQVGTGSRSPLHF. CDR3 sequence (DNA): TGCGCCAGCAGCCAAGTTGGGACAGGGAGTCGATCACCCCTCCACTTT. The V call is TRBV4-3, the J call TRBJ1-6; 9 bases are shared with TRBD1. CDR1 is LGHNA and CDR2 is YSLEER in the germline V gene. CDR3 length: 16 amino acids. The V and J ends lost 1 base and 10 bases, in that order; junction bases with no gene match: 8.